Each of the 18 T cell receptor beta chains below was sequenced from the same sample in a study of T cell repertoires in cytomegalovirus infection. Antigen specificity for these receptors is unknown. TCRdb processed the reads anew with MiXCR; each CDR3 protein has one entry. The profile covers roughly 990,000 distinct CDR3 sequences, with roughly 31% appearing a single time and roughly an eighth taken by the ten largest. Here the sequenced sample was cultured CD8+ T cells from PBMCs, taken from culture after CMV antigen stimulation. These receptors all stem from a human donor in good health (CMV status not recorded). Some clones in this sample may be carry-over from other donors' samples.

In its sample, this clonotype was seen many times. V usage is TRBV7-8 and J usage is TRBJ2-2; D is undetermined. Trimming pared 1 base from V and 8 bases from J, leaving 11 bases between. This CDR3 is built from 14 residues. Germline V gives CDR1 SGHVS, CDR2 FQNEAQ. Written as DNA, the CDR3 is TGTGCCAGCAGCTTAGAGGCGTTGGCGGGGGAGCTGTTTTTT. Translating gives CASSLEALAGELFF.

This clonotype was seen many times. The chain employs TRBV24-1 and TRBJ2-1, with TRBD2 identical over 11 bases. This CDR3 has 15 amino acids. Germline V lookup: CDR1 KGHDR, CDR2 SFDVKD. The V segment lost 9 bases and the J segment 9 bases; nucleotides outside the gene matches: 12. This CDR3 is CATGGVAGGLGEQFF. The CDR3 DNA reads TGTGCCACCGGGGGCGTAGCGGGGGGGTTAGGTGAGCAGTTCTTC.

The chain has TRBV27 and TRBJ2-1; D might be TRBD2 (7 bases). The germline V gene encodes CDR1 MNHEY and CDR2 SMNVEV (reference sequence). This CDR3 region has 14 residues. The germline V and J ends were trimmed by 4 bases and 7 bases, with 14 bases remaining between them. The CDR3 protein is CASSSVGGPNEQFF. CDR3 in DNA: TGTGCCAGCAGTTCGGTGGGGGGGCCAAATGAGCAGTTCTTC.

The genes are TRBV27 and TRBJ1-6, with TRBD1 matching over 7 bases. This CDR3 comprises 16 residues. V gave up 0 bases and J gave up 13 bases; unmatched junction bases: 12. Germline CDR1 is MNHEY and CDR2 is SMNVEV (reference sequence). CDR3 protein: CASSLSSLDRRWPLHF. For the CDR3, the DNA is TGTGCCAGCAGTTTATCGTCGCTGGACAGGCGTTGGCCCCTCCACTTT.

The CDR3 DNA reads TGCAGTGCGCGGTCAGATTTATCGGCCGATGAAAAACTGTTTTTT. It specifies CSARSDLSADEKLFF. The genes are TRBV20-1 and TRBJ1-4; the D is unclear. The V end was cut by 6 bases, the J end by 6 bases, with 20 bases between. Germline-derived CDR1 and CDR2 are DFQATT and SNEGSKA (reference sequence). This CDR3 contains 15 residues.

The genes are TRBV10-3 and TRBJ2-2; TRBD1 is a possible D gene (6 bases). Germline loops: CDR1 ENHRY, CDR2 SYGVKD. Trimming cost V 6 bases and J 3 bases, with 14 bases left between them. The CDR3 totals 15 residues. The chain's CDR3 is CAIRDRQEYTGELFF. The CDR3, as DNA: TGTGCCATCAGGGACCGACAGGAGTACACCGGGGAGCTGTTTTTT.

The rearrangement joins TRBV7-4 to TRBJ2-5; 8 positions match TRBD1. This CDR3 is 16 amino acids long. After removal of 5 bases from V and 4 bases from J, the junction contained 12 bases not matched to a gene. CDR1 and CDR2 (germline): SGHVT, SQSDAQ. Here the CDR3 DNA reads TGTGCCAGCAGCCCAAGACAGGGGCCCTTCTCAGAGACCCAGTACTTC. It codes for CASSPRQGPFSETQYF.

In regard to this clonotype: A much larger clone differs by one base, so this may be a read error. This chain links TRBV5-4 with TRBJ1-2; possible D gene TRBD1, 5 bases. Trimming cost V 2 bases and J 3 bases, with 8 bases left between them. The germline V gene has CDR1 SGHNT and CDR2 YYREEE (reference sequence). CDR3 length: 13 amino acids. The CDR3 reads CASSLEQDYGYTF. CDR3 nucleotide sequence: TGTGCCAGCAGCTTAGAACAGGACTATGGCTACACCTTC.

The J gene is TRBJ1-2, the V gene TRBV20-1; 7 bases fit TRBD1. J lost 6 bases, V lost 1 base, and 5 bases had no gene match. The germline V gene encodes CDR1 DFQATT and CDR2 SNEGSKA (reference sequence). This CDR3 is built from 13 residues. The CDR3 loop is CSARVGTADGYTF. In DNA, the CDR3 is TGCAGTGCTAGAGTGGGGACAGCCGATGGCTACACCTTC.

This clonotype showed up just a few times. The chain combines TRBV27 with TRBJ2-5, with a weak D call TRBD1 (6 bases). V lost 4 bases, J lost 5 bases, and 17 bases lay in between. This CDR3 comprises 15 residues. The germline V gene encodes CDR1 MNHEY and CDR2 SMNVEV (reference sequence). The CDR3 reads CASSSADSSGETQYF. The CDR3 nucleotides are TGTGCCAGCAGTTCCGCGGACAGCTCGGGGGAGACCCAGTACTTC.

The sample holds many counts of this clonotype. The chain joins TRBV7-6 to TRBJ2-1; 8 bases are shared with TRBD1. V dropped 3 bases and J dropped 7; count of bases not matched to a gene: 2. Germline values: CDR1 SGHVS, CDR2 FNYEAQ. There are 13 residues in the CDR3. CDR3 loop: CASSLGQVNEQFF. For the CDR3, the DNA is TGTGCCAGCAGCTTGGGACAGGTGAATGAGCAGTTCTTC.

This clonotype was seen more than once but under ten times. V and J are TRBV10-3 and TRBJ2-1; D is possibly TRBD2 (6 bases). V was cut by 11 bases and J by 10 bases, with 27 bases left in between. Per germline, CDR1 ENHRY and CDR2 SYGVKD. This CDR3 has 15 amino acids. Written as DNA, the CDR3 is TGTGCCGTCCTCGGGGGAAGCACTACAATGAGCGAGCAGTTCTTC. Its translation: CAVLGGSTTMSEQFF.

Points on this clonotype: Given a much more abundant clone one base away, this may be a read error. V is TRBV7-2 and J is TRBJ2-7; 8 bases line up with TRBD1. The CDR3 runs to 15 residues. The V segment lost 2 bases and the J segment 5 bases; nucleotides outside the gene matches: 8. Germline V gene sequence: CDR1 SGHTA, CDR2 FQGNSA. CDR3 amino acids: CASSLRDRSTHEQYF. The DNA for the CDR3 is TGTGCCAGCAGCTTAAGGGACAGGTCCACCCACGAGCAGTACTTC.

This clonotype showed up just a few times. CDR3 loop: CASSFWDSDQPQHF. The CDR3 nucleotides are TGTGCCAGCAGCTTTTGGGACAGCGATCAGCCCCAGCATTTT. V gene TRBV5-8 combines with J gene TRBJ1-5, with TRBD1 matching 7 bases. V shed 2 bases, J shed 5 bases, and the junction held 4 bases outside the gene matches. CDR3 length: 14 amino acids. Germline CDR1 SGHTS, CDR2 YDEGEE.

The V call is TRBV19, the J call TRBJ1-6, with D possibly being TRBD1 (5 bases). Trimming took off 2 bases at V and 10 bases at J, with 24 bases between the two ends. The germline V gene encodes CDR1 LNHDA and CDR2 SQIVND (reference sequence). The CDR3 consists of 18 residues. CDR3 protein: CASSIFVVRQGADSPLHF. Written as DNA, the CDR3 is TGTGCCAGTAGTATATTTGTTGTCCGACAAGGGGCTGACTCACCCCTCCACTTT.

The CDR3: CASSLRDNPYEQYV. CDR3 bases: TGTGCCAGCAGCCTCCGGGACAACCCCTACGAGCAGTACGTC. The chain combines TRBV5-4 with TRBJ2-7; D might be TRBD1 (6 bases). The CDR3 has 14 residues. CDR1 is SGHNT, CDR2 YYREEE, per germline (reference sequence). Trimming stripped 4 bases from V and 2 bases from J, with 13 bases between.

J is TRBJ1-1 and V is TRBV4-3; the D is unclear. V lost 2 bases and J 3 bases, leaving 10 bases between the germline ends. This CDR3 spans 14 amino acids. Germline CDR1 and CDR2: LGHNA and YSLEER. CDR3 sequence: CASSQTSLDTEAFF. CDR3 nucleotide sequence: TGCGCCAGCAGCCAAACTTCCTTGGACACTGAAGCTTTCTTT.

This clonotype was observed a handful of times. V gene TRBV4-1 combines with J gene TRBJ1-1; TRBD1 might be the D (5 bases). The CDR3 runs to 14 residues. V was trimmed by 3 bases and J by 7 bases, leaving 15 bases between them. The germline CDR1 and CDR2 sequences are MGHRA and YSYEKL. CDR3 DNA: TGCGCCAGCAGCCACCGTGGCGAAGGGGTTGAAGCTTTCTTT. Translating it yields CASSHRGEGVEAFF.